The 23 T cell receptor beta chains given below trace back to one sample, sequenced in a study of breast tumors, draining lymph nodes, adjacent tissues. A single record per CDR3 protein comes from TCRdb applying MiXCR to the multiplex PCR reads. The data show approximately 52,000 distinct CDR3 sequences, less than 55% seen once. The sequencing sample was made of breast tumor tissue. All receptors come from a female donor with breast cancer. Some clones in this sample may be carry-over from other donors' samples.

This clonotype was counted between two and nine times. This could be a read error, since a much larger clone is one nucleotide away. The chain links TRBV6-2 or TRBV6-3 to TRBJ2-7, with TRBD2 matching 10 bases. The J segment lost 4 bases and the V segment lost 5 bases, leaving 11 bases of the junction unmatched. Germline loops: CDR1 MNHEY, CDR2 SVGEGT. The CDR3 extends over 16 amino acids. DNA for the CDR3: TGTGCCAGCAGTCACTTTAGCGGGAGGCCCCTTTACGAGCAGTACTTC. It yields the protein CASSHFSGRPLYEQYF.

This clonotype was seen many times. The J gene is TRBJ2-6, the V gene TRBV11-2; no reliable D call. V lost 5 bases to trimming and J lost 1 base, with 9 bases between them. CDR1 is SGHAT, CDR2 FQNNGV, per germline. The CDR3 is 15 amino acids. The CDR3 region is CASSRPSSGANVLTF. CDR3 bases: TGTGCCAGCAGCCGCCCATCTTCTGGGGCCAACGTCCTGACTTTC.

This clonotype has a count of ten or more. The V call is TRBV6-5, the J call TRBJ1-5; D not resolved. The CDR3 runs to 15 residues. Deletions cut 0 bases from V and 9 bases from J, with 15 bases between. Germline lookup yields CDR1 MNHEY and CDR2 SVGAGI. The CDR3 bases are TGTGCCAGCAGTTACTCTGAGCATGCCGGTTGGCCCCAGCATTTT. This gives the protein CASSYSEHAGWPQHF.

There are many counts of this clonotype. The chain has TRBV5-1 and TRBJ2-3; 10 nucleotides agree with TRBD2. Germline V gives CDR1 SGHRS, CDR2 YFSETQ. CDR3 length: 16 amino acids. With 4 bases clipped from V and 2 bases from J, the junction kept 7 bases outside the gene matches. The CDR3 loop reads CASSIGLADYTDTQYF. CDR3 nucleotides: TGCGCCAGCAGCATAGGACTAGCGGATTACACAGATACGCAGTATTTT.

The chain joins TRBV11-1 to TRBJ1-2; tentatively, D is TRBD1 (6 bases). The V gene lost 5 bases and the J gene lost 8 bases, with 24 bases spanning the gap. The germline V gene encodes CDR1 SGHAT and CDR2 FQDESV (reference sequence). The CDR3 has 16 amino acids. For the CDR3, the DNA is TGTGCCAGCAGCAGAGCCCCCACAGGGAGGTCAAGCGGCTACACCTTC. Protein sequence: CASSRAPTGRSSGYTF.

At least ten counts were recorded for this clonotype. In DNA, the CDR3 is TGTGCCAGCAGCTTAGGCGGGGAGCACTCCTACGAGCAGTACTTC. Translating it yields CASSLGGEHSYEQYF. The chain uses TRBV11-3 and TRBJ2-7, with a tentative D call TRBD2 (6 bases). Per the germline V gene, CDR1 is SGHNT and CDR2 is YENEEA. The CDR3 length is 15 residues. The V and J ends lost 1 base and 0 bases respectively, with 10 bases between them.

About this clonotype: A read error may be the cause here, since a much bigger clone is one base away. The gene calls are TRBV6-1 and TRBJ2-7; 7 bases map to TRBD2. Germline V CDR1 and CDR2: MNHNS, SASEGT. This CDR3 has 16 amino acids. The CDR3 region has the DNA TGTGCCAGCAGTCAAGCGCTCCCCCGAGCGGGATACGAGCAGTACTTC. Translating gives CASSQALPRAGYEQYF.

Many counts were recorded for this clonotype. The CDR3 DNA reads as TGTGCCAGCAGCCCCCGACTAGCGGGACACAATGAGCAGTTCTTC. As protein: CASSPRLAGHNEQFF. The chain recombines TRBV7-8 with TRBJ2-1, with TRBD2 matching over 11 bases. Germline V gene lookup returns CDR1 SGHVS and CDR2 FQNEAQ. CDR3 length equals 15 residues. V lost 5 bases to trimming and J lost 5 bases; unmatched junction nucleotides: 5. The full variable domain, completed using reference TRBV7-8 and TRBJ2-1, is GAGVSQSPRYKVAKRGQDVALRCDPISGHVSLFWYQQALGQGPEFLTYFQNEAQLDKSGLPSDRFFAERPEGSVSTLKIQRTQQEDSAVYLCASSPRLAGHNEQFFGPGTRLTVL.

The chain is built from TRBV9 and TRBJ1-2, with unresolved D. The CDR3 loop spans 12 amino acids. Trimming pared 7 bases from V and 4 bases from J, leaving 11 bases between. Germline V gives CDR1 SGDLS, CDR2 YYNGEE. The CDR3: CASPQDVYGYTF. CDR3 nucleotides: TGTGCCAGCCCCCAGGACGTCTATGGCTACACCTTC.

The J gene is TRBJ2-7, the V gene TRBV7-6; D possibly corresponds to TRBD1 (5 bases). Germline values: CDR1 SGHVS, CDR2 FNYEAQ. The CDR3 totals 14 residues. Trimming removed 5 bases from V and 7 bases from J, with 18 bases in between. This CDR3 reads CASSLTRDSGEQYF. The CDR3 bases are TGTGCCAGCAGCCTCACCCGAGACAGTGGTGAGCAGTACTTC. Filled out from reference TRBV7-6 and TRBJ2-7, the complete variable domain reads GAGVSQSPRYKVTKRGQDVALRCDPISGHVSLYWYRQALGQGPEFLTYFNYEAQQDKSGLPNDRFSAERPEGSISTLTIQRTEQRDSAMYRCASSLTRDSGEQYFGPGTRLTVT.

In its sample, this clonotype was seen many times. The chain links TRBV6-5 to TRBJ2-1, with D perhaps matching TRBD1 (6 bases). Trimming took 6 bases from V and 3 from J, leaving 12 bases between them. The length of the CDR3 is 14 residues. Germline V gene lookup returns CDR1 MNHEY and CDR2 SVGAGI. DNA of the CDR3: TGTGCCAGCAGGATGACAGGAAACTACAATGAGCAGTTCTTC. It translates to CASRMTGNYNEQFF.

This clonotype has a count of ten or more. The chain employs TRBV2 and TRBJ2-2, with 8 nucleotides matching TRBD1. J was trimmed by 4 bases and V by 11 bases; bases with no gene match: 6. The CDR3 has 13 residues. Germline loops: CDR1 SNHLY, CDR2 FYNNEI. This CDR3 is CAGGQDSTGELFF. The CDR3 DNA sequence: TGTGCCGGGGGACAGGACTCCACCGGGGAGCTGTTTTTT.

This clonotype was counted ten times or more. The rearrangement links TRBV18 to TRBJ2-5, with D possibly being TRBD2 (5 bases). V was shortened by 6 bases and J by 5 bases, with 10 bases between the two germline ends. The CDR3 contains 12 residues. The germline CDR1 and CDR2 sequences are KGHSH and LQKENI. The CDR3 DNA reads TGTGCCAGCTCGATCTCGGGGGAGACCCAGTACTTC. This codes for CASSISGETQYF.

Many counts were recorded for this clonotype. The V and J genes are TRBV5-1 and TRBJ2-6; tentative D call: TRBD1 (6 bases). Germline V gene sequence: CDR1 SGHRS, CDR2 YFSETQ. CDR3 length: 16 residues. V dropped 5 bases and J dropped 0 bases, with 12 bases sitting between them. The CDR3 DNA is TGCGCCAGCAGTCGTGCACAGGGCTCTGGGGCCAACGTCCTGACTTTC. Translated: CASSRAQGSGANVLTF.

By share, this clonotype ranks as medium-sized. The chain is built from TRBV25-1 and TRBJ2-5, with D unclear. The CDR3 contains 15 residues. V shed 5 bases and J shed 2 bases, with 15 bases lying between them. Germline values: CDR1 MGHDK, CDR2 SYGVNS. The CDR3 is CASSRMETIQETQYF. CDR3 bases: TGTGCCAGCAGTCGAATGGAGACCATACAAGAGACCCAGTACTTC.

The V gene is TRBV3-1, the J gene TRBJ2-4; TRBD1 matches 11 bases. The CDR3 totals 19 residues. The ends lost 3 bases at V and 11 bases at J; junction bases unmatched: 21. The germline gives CDR1 LGHDT, CDR2 YNNKEL (reference sequence). The CDR3, as DNA: TGTGCCAGCAGCCACCGCGGCGGAGTCCCGGGACAGGGGGTTAGGGTTCAGTACTTC. It translates to CASSHRGGVPGQGVRVQYF.

This clonotype was picked up many times. The chain employs TRBV3-1 and TRBJ1-6; 9 positions match TRBD1. J lost 6 bases, V lost 1 base, and 1 base had no gene match. The CDR3 spans 15 residues. Per germline, CDR1 LGHDT and CDR2 YNNKEL (reference sequence). CDR3 region: CASSQVGQGNSPLHF. CDR3 DNA: TGTGCCAGCAGCCAAGTGGGACAGGGTAATTCACCCCTCCACTTT.

Ten or more counts support this clonotype. The chain couples TRBV20-1 to TRBJ2-7; weak D call: TRBD2 (6 bases). V was shortened by 6 bases and J by 4 bases, with 13 bases between the two germline ends. The CDR3 is 12 residues long. From germline, CDR1 is DFQATT and CDR2 SNEGSKA (reference sequence). In DNA form, the CDR3 reads TGCAGTGCCCCGGCAAGCGGGTACGAGCAGTACTTC. Protein product: CSAPASGYEQYF.

In its sample, this clonotype was seen many times. CDR3: CASRGKYGYTF. In DNA, the CDR3 is TGTGCCAGCAGGGGTAAATATGGCTACACCTTC. The genes are TRBV6-2 or TRBV6-3 and TRBJ1-2; D not certain. CDR3 size: 11 residues. V shed 6 bases and J shed 5 bases, with 7 bases lying between them. The V gene's germline CDR1 is MNHEY and CDR2 SVGEGT.

The V call is TRBV25-1, the J call TRBJ2-1, with D possibly being TRBD1 (5 bases). In germline, CDR1 is MGHDK, CDR2 SYGVNS. The CDR3 has 14 residues. CDR3 region: CARVQVSGSGEQFF. CDR3 in DNA: TGTGCTAGAGTTCAAGTCTCAGGGTCGGGTGAGCAGTTCTTC.

This clonotype was seen many times. The chain uses TRBV6-1 and TRBJ1-6; tentative D call: TRBD1 (6 bases). Germline V gives CDR1 MNHNS, CDR2 SASEGT. This CDR3 spans 15 amino acids. The V gene lost 3 bases and the J gene lost 7 bases, with 13 bases spanning the gap. CDR3 in DNA: TGTGCCAGCAGTGAGACACAGGGATCCAATTCACCCCTCCACTTT. This gives the protein CASSETQGSNSPLHF.

This clonotype has at least ten counts. J is TRBJ2-3 and V is TRBV11-2; D possibly corresponds to TRBD2 (6 bases). The germline CDR1 and CDR2 sequences are SGHAT and FQNNGV. The CDR3 length is 13 residues. V dropped 5 bases and J dropped 2 bases, with 8 bases sitting between them. CDR3 region: CASSRGNTDTQYF. The CDR3 nucleotides are TGTGCCAGCAGCCGCGGGAACACAGATACGCAGTATTTT.

The table lists this clonotype with many counts. The chain is built from TRBV20-1 and TRBJ2-7; 11 bases match TRBD2. The CDR3 contains 14 residues. V gave up 3 bases and J gave up 4 bases; unmatched junction bases: 5. Germline CDR1 is DFQATT and CDR2 is SNEGSKA (reference sequence). The CDR3 sequence: CSASYLAGGYEQYF. The CDR3 nucleotides are TGCAGTGCTAGTTACCTAGCGGGAGGATACGAGCAGTACTTC.